Shown below are 11 T cell receptor beta chains from a single sample sequenced in a study of blood T cell repertoires in COVID-19. Sequencing used immunoSEQ multiplex PCR; TCRdb keeps in-frame clones, though not all of them. The repertoire consists of roughly 390,000 clones, with 85% occurring once and the leading ten covering 3% to 4%. Sequences were obtained from peripheral blood. Receptors were obtained from a woman aged 18-29 years with acute or convalescent COVID-19.

The chain links TRBV2 to TRBJ2-4, with 10 bases matching TRBD2. Germline V gene lookup returns CDR1 SNHLY and CDR2 FYNNEI. The CDR3 covers 16 residues. Trimming removed 7 bases from V and 0 bases from J; junction bases left unmatched: 6. CDR3 loop: CASTLLAGPAKNIQYF. CDR3 in DNA: TGTGCCAGCACCCTACTAGCGGGACCAGCCAAAAACATTCAGTACTTC. The variable domain in full, completed from reference TRBV2 and TRBJ2-4, reads EPEVTQTPSHQVTQMGQEVILRCVPISNHLYFYWYRQILGQKVEFLVSFYNNEISEKSEIFDDQFSVERPDGSNFTLKIRSTKLEDSAMYFCASTLLAGPAKNIQYFGAGTRLSVL.

The CDR3 nucleotides read TGTGCCAGCAGCCAAACTAGCGGTGAGCAGTTCTTC. Translated: CASSQTSGEQFF. J is TRBJ2-1 and V is TRBV3-1 (or the pseudogene TRBV3-2), with 8 bases that match TRBD2. The CDR3 loop spans 12 amino acids. Per the germline V gene, CDR1 is LGHDT and CDR2 is YNNKEL (reference sequence). Losses at the gene ends were 2 bases for V and 9 bases for J; bases not matched to a gene: 0.

The DNA for the CDR3 is TGTGCCAGCAGCACCCACAGGGGCGCCTATAATTCACCCCTCCACTTT. This codes for CASSTHRGAYNSPLHF. The V call is TRBV27, the J call TRBJ1-6, with 7 bases aligning to TRBD1. The V and J ends lost 6 bases and 2 bases, in that order; junction bases with no gene match: 7. Germline CDR1 is MNHEY and CDR2 is SMNVEV (reference sequence). The CDR3 is made up of 16 amino acids.

The rearrangement joins TRBV24-1 to TRBJ2-3; TRBD1 might be the D (6 bases). V dropped 6 bases and J dropped 3 bases, with 9 bases sitting between them. CDR1 KGHDR and CDR2 SFDVKD come from the germline V gene. This CDR3 has 13 amino acids. The CDR3 is CATSRDKTDTQYF. In nucleotides, the CDR3 is TGTGCCACCAGTCGGGACAAAACAGATACGCAGTATTTT.

This chain uses TRBV5-1 with TRBJ2-7; D remains unclear. This CDR3 is 15 amino acids long. Germline CDR1 and CDR2: SGHRS and YFSETQ. V gave up 0 bases and J gave up 0 bases, with 10 bases separating them. The CDR3 nucleotides read TGCGCCAGCAGCTTGGAACCCTTAGCCTCCTACGAGCAGTACTTC. This sequence encodes CASSLEPLASYEQYF.

This chain joins TRBV6-6 and TRBJ1-2; perhaps TRBD1 as D (5 bases). Trimming removed 6 bases from V and 3 bases from J, with 14 bases in between. The CDR3 is 14 residues long. The germline gives CDR1 MNHNY, CDR2 SVGAGI (reference sequence). The CDR3 DNA sequence: TGTGCCAGCAGCTCCCCGGTCAGGGACTATGGCTACACCTTC. It translates to CASSSPVRDYGYTF.

The rearrangement links TRBV11-2 to TRBJ1-1; TRBD1 matches at 7 bases. The CDR3 has 14 amino acids. Germline values: CDR1 SGHAT, CDR2 FQNNGV. V shed 4 bases and J 3 bases; nucleotides not matched to a gene: 5. The CDR3 region has the DNA TGTGCCAGCAGCTCAAGGACAGGCTACACTGAAGCTTTCTTT. This sequence encodes CASSSRTGYTEAFF. The full variable domain, rest sourced from reference TRBV11-2 and TRBJ1-1, is EAGVAQSPRYKIIEKRQSVAFWCNPISGHATLYWYQQILGQGPKLLIQFQNNGVVDDSQLPKDRFSAERLKGVDSTLKIQPAKLEDSAVYLCASSSRTGYTEAFFGQGTRLTVV.

This sequence joins TRBV7-7 and TRBJ2-5; TRBD2 aligns across 8 bases. With V trimmed by 1 base and J by 3 bases, 7 bases remained unmatched. Looked up from germline, CDR1 is SSHAT and CDR2 is FNYEAQ (reference sequence). This CDR3 region has 16 residues. CDR3 amino acids: CASSLGPGRGEETQYF. As DNA, the CDR3 is TGTGCCAGCAGCTTAGGCCCGGGGCGGGGGGAAGAGACCCAGTACTTC.

J is TRBJ1-5 and V is TRBV19; D is unresolved. Germline values: CDR1 LNHDA, CDR2 SQIVND (reference sequence). The V end was cut by 2 bases, the J end by 6 bases, with 14 bases between. The CDR3 has 15 residues. Here the CDR3 reads CASSIISEVLQPQHF. In DNA form, the CDR3 reads TGTGCCAGTAGTATAATTTCCGAGGTCCTTCAGCCCCAGCATTTT.

The chain couples TRBV5-1 to TRBJ2-7, with 8 nucleotides matching TRBD2. CDR3 length: 14 residues. In germline, CDR1 is SGHRS, CDR2 YFSETQ. The trim removed 4 bases at V and 2 bases at J, leaving 5 bases unmatched. The CDR3 region has the DNA TGCGCCAGCAGCGGAACTAGCGGAACCTACGAGCAGTACTTC. As protein: CASSGTSGTYEQYF. The complete variable domain, with remaining parts taken from reference TRBV5-1 and TRBJ2-7, reads KAGVTQTPRYLIKTRGQQVTLSCSPISGHRSVSWYQQTPGQGLQFLFEYFSETQRNKGNFPGRFSGRQFSNSRSEMNVSTLELGDSALYLCASSGTSGTYEQYFGPGTRLTVT.

This chain connects TRBV28 to TRBJ2-7; 12 positions match TRBD2. The CDR3 consists of 15 residues. V was pared by 5 bases and J by 6 bases, with 8 bases of the junction left unmatched. Germline CDR1 MDHEN, CDR2 SYDVKM. In DNA, the CDR3 is TGTGCCAGCAGTCCGATCCTAGCGGGGGGGTCCGAGCAGTACTTC. Translated, it gives CASSPILAGGSEQYF.